Following are 9 T cell receptor beta chains from one sample sequenced in a study of blood T cell repertoires in COVID-19. The table came from immunoSEQ multiplex PCR; TCRdb's copy has only in-frame clones and leaves some out. The sample consists of roughly 64,000 clones, roughly 80% of them appearing once. The sequenced sample was peripheral blood. The receptors were sampled from a man in his 60s with COVID-19, enrolled during active disease.

The DNA of the CDR3 is TGTGCCAGCAGTGAAGCTCGTTTTCCCCTCAATGAGCAGTTCTTC. As protein: CASSEARFPLNEQFF. The chain uses TRBV2 and TRBJ2-1; D not resolved. The CDR3 runs to 15 residues. Between the trimmed V and J ends, which lost 0 bases and 6 bases, there was a span of 12 bases. CDR1 is SNHLY, CDR2 FYNNEI, per germline. The whole variable domain, filled in from reference TRBV2 and TRBJ2-1, reads EPEVTQTPSHQVTQMGQEVILRCVPISNHLYFYWYRQILGQKVEFLVSFYNNEISEKSEIFDDQFSVERPDGSNFTLKIRSTKLEDSAMYFCASSEARFPLNEQFFGPGTRLTVL.

This clone appeared a single time. The gene calls are TRBV5-1 and TRBJ2-2, with a tentative D call TRBD1 (6 bases). CDR1 is SGHRS, CDR2 YFSETQ, per germline. Trimming cost V 7 bases and J 2 bases, with 12 bases left between them. The CDR3 runs to 14 residues. CDR3 sequence: CASGGPANTGELFF. CDR3 in DNA: TGCGCCAGCGGGGGCCCTGCAAACACCGGGGAGCTGTTTTTT.

The V gene is TRBV2, the J gene TRBJ2-7, with D maybe TRBD2 (5 bases). Germline CDR1 reads SNHLY; CDR2 reads FYNNEI. V lost 5 bases, J lost 7 bases, and 15 bases lay in between. The CDR3 is made up of 13 amino acids. The chain's CDR3 is CASSLMRGGEQYF. For the CDR3, the DNA is TGTGCCAGCAGTCTCATGCGAGGCGGGGAGCAGTACTTC.

J is TRBJ2-5 and V is TRBV20-1; D remains ambiguous. CDR3 length equals 11 residues. CDR1 and CDR2 from the germline V gene are DFQATT and SNEGSKA (reference sequence). V was trimmed by 6 bases and J by 4 bases, leaving 9 bases between them. CDR3 protein: CSAPLLETQYF. In DNA, the CDR3 is TGCAGTGCCCCTTTATTAGAGACCCAGTACTTC.

This clone was counted between two and nine times. This chain joins TRBV6-5 and TRBJ2-3, with 7 bases that match TRBD2. The CDR3 contains 11 residues. Germline values: CDR1 MNHEY, CDR2 SVGAGI. V lost 11 bases, J lost 7 bases, and 6 bases stayed unmatched. For the CDR3, the DNA is TGTGCCGTTGGGAGGGGCAATACGCAGTATTTT. Amino acids: CAVGRGNTQYF.

The table lists this clone with a few counts. V gene TRBV15 combines with J gene TRBJ1-2; D ambiguous. V gave up 3 bases and J gave up 0 bases, with 8 bases separating them. The germline V gene encodes CDR1 LNHNV and CDR2 YYDKDF (reference sequence). The CDR3 runs 14 residues. In DNA form, the CDR3 reads TGTGCCACCAGCAGTCGGACTACTAACTATGGCTACACCTTC. It encodes CATSSRTTNYGYTF. Based on the CDR3 plus reference TRBV15 and TRBJ1-2, the full variable domain is DAMVIQNPRYQVTQFGKPVTLSCSQTLNHNVMYWYQQKSSQAPKLLFHYYDKDFNNEADTPDNFQSRRPNTSFCFLDIRSPGLGDTAMYLCATSSRTTNYGYTFGSGTRLTVV.

The genes are TRBV7-3 and TRBJ1-1, with D maybe TRBD1 (5 bases). The germline V gene encodes CDR1 SGHTA and CDR2 FQGTGA. The CDR3 consists of 14 residues. V was clipped by 5 bases and J by 6 bases, with 16 bases between them. CDR3 residues: CASSIGPRGAEAFF. The CDR3 DNA reads as TGTGCCAGCAGCATCGGGCCTAGGGGCGCTGAAGCTTTCTTT.

This clone came up a few times. This rearrangement joins TRBV7-2 to TRBJ2-1; D uncertain. The V end was cut by 5 bases, the J end by 5 bases, with 16 bases between. The CDR3 length is 15 residues. Germline loops: CDR1 SGHTA, CDR2 FQGNSA. The CDR3 region is CASSPRLVQNNEQFF. The CDR3 DNA reads as TGTGCCAGCAGCCCCCGATTGGTTCAGAACAATGAGCAGTTCTTC.

The gene calls are TRBV30 and TRBJ1-5, with 9 bases aligning to TRBD1. The CDR3 is 13 amino acids. The V and J ends lost 4 bases and 9 bases, in that order; junction bases with no gene match: 7. Looked up from germline, CDR1 is GTSNPN and CDR2 is SVGIG (reference sequence). Here the CDR3 DNA reads TGTGCCTGGAACCGGGACAGGGTCATGCCCCAGCATTTT. Its protein is CAWNRDRVMPQHF.